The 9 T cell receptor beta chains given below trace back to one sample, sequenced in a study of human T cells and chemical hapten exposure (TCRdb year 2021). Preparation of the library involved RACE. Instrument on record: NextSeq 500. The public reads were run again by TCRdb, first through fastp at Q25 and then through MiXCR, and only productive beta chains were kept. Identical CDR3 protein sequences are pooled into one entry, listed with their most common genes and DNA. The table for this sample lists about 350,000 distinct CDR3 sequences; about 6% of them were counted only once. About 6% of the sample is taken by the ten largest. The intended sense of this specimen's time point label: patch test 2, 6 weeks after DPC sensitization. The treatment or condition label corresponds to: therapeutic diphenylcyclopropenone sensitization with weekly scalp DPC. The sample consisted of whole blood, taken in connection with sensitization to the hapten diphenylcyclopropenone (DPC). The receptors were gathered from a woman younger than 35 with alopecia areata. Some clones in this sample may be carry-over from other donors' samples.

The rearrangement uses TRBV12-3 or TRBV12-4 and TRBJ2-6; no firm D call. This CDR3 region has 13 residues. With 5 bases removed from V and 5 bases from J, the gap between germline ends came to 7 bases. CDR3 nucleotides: TGTGCCAGCAGTCCCGACAGGGCCAACGTCCTGACTTTC. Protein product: CASSPDRANVLTF.

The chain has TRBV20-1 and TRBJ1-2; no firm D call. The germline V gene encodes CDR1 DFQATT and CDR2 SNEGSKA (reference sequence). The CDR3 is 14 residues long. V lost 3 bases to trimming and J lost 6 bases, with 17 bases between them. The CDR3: CSAREVEGPHGYTF. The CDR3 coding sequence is TGCAGTGCTAGGGAGGTGGAGGGCCCCCATGGCTACACCTTC.

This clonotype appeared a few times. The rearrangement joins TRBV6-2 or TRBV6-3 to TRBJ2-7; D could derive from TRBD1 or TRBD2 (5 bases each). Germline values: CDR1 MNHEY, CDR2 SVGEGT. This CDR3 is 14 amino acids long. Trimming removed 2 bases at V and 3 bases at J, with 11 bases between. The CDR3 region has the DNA TGTGCCAGCAGTTACCGGGACGGGATCTACGAGCAGTACTTC. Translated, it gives CASSYRDGIYEQYF.

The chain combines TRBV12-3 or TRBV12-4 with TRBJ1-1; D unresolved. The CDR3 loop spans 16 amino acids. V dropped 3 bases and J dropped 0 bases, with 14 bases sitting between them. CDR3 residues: CASSFSSLAMNTEAFF. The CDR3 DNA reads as TGTGCCAGCAGTTTTTCTTCTCTAGCTATGAACACTGAAGCTTTCTTT.

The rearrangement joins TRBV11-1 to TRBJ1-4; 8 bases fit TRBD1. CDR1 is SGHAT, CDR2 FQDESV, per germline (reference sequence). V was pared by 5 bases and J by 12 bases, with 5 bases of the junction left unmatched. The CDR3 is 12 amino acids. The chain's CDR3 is CASSLNRGELFF. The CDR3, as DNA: TGTGCCAGCAGCCTAAACAGGGGGGAACTGTTTTTT.

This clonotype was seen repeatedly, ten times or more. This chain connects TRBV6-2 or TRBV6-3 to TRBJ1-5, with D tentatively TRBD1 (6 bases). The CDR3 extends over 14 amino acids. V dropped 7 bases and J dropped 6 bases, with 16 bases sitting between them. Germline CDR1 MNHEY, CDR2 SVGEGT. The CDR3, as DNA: TGTGCCAGCAATCCGAGGGGGGAGATTCAGCCCCAGCATTTT. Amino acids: CASNPRGEIQPQHF.

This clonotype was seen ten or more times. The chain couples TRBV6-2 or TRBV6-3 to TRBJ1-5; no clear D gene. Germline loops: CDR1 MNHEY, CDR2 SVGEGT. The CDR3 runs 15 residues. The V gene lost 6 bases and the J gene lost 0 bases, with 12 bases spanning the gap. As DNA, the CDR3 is TGTGCCAGCAGGACCGCCCTGGGTAGCAATCAGCCCCAGCATTTT. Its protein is CASRTALGSNQPQHF.

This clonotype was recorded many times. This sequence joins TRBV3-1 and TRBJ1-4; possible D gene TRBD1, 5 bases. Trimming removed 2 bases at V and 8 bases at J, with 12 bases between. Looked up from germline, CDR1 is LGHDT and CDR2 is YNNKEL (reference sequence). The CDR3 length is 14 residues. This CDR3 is CASSQQGVGEKLFF. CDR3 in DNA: TGTGCCAGCAGCCAACAAGGGGTAGGCGAAAAACTGTTTTTT.

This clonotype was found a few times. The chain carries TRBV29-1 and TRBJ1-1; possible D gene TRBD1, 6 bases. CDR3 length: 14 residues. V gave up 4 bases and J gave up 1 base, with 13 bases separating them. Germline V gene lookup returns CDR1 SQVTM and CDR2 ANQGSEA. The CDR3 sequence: CSVAGGRENTEAFF. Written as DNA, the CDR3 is TGCAGCGTTGCCGGGGGGCGTGAGAACACTGAAGCTTTCTTT.